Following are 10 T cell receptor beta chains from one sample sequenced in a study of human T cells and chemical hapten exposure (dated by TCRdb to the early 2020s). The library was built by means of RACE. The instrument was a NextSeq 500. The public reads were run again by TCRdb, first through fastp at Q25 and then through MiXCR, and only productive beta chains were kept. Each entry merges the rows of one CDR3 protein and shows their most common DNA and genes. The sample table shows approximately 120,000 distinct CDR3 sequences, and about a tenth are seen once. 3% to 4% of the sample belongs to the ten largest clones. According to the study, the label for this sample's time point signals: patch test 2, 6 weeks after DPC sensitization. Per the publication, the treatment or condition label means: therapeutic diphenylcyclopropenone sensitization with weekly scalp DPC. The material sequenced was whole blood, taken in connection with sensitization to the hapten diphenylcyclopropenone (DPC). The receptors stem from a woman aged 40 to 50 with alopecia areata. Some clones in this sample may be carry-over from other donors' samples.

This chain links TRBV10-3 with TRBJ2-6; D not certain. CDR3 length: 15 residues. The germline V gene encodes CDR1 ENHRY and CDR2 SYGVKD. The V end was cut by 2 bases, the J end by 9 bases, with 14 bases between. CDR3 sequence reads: CAISENALSGNVLTF. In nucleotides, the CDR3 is TGTGCCATCAGTGAGAATGCATTATCGGGCAACGTCCTGACTTTC.

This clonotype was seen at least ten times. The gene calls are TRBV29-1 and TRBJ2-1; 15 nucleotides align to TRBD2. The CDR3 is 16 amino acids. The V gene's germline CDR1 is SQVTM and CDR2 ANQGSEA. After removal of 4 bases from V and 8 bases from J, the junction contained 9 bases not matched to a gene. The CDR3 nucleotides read TGCAGCGTTGCCATAGGGACTAGCGGGGGGCAGGATGAGCAGTTCTTC. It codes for CSVAIGTSGGQDEQFF.

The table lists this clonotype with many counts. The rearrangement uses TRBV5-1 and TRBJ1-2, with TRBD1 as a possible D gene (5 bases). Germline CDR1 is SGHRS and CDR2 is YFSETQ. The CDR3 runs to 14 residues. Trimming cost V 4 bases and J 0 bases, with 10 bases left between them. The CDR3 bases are TGCGCCAGCAGCGTAGACAGTTCTAACTATGGCTACACCTTC. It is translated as CASSVDSSNYGYTF.

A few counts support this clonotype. CDR3 DNA: TGTGCCAGCAGCTTTCCGGGACTAGCGGGCCAAGAGACCCAGTACTTC. It encodes CASSFPGLAGQETQYF. The rearrangement joins TRBV11-2 to TRBJ2-5; the match to TRBD2 covers 12 bases. The CDR3 has 16 amino acids. With 3 bases clipped from V and 1 base from J, the junction kept 3 bases outside the gene matches. Looked up from germline, CDR1 is SGHAT and CDR2 is FQNNGV.

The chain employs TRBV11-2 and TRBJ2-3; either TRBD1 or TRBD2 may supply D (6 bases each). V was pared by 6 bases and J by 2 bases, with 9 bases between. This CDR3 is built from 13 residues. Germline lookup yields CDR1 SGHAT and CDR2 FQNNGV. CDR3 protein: CASRRDNTDTQYF. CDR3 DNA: TGTGCCAGCAGGCGGGACAACACAGATACGCAGTATTTT.

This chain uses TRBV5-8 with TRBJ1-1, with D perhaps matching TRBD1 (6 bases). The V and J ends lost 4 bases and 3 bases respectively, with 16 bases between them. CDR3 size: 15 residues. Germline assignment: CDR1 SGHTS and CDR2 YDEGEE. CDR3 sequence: CASSKTGSAHTEAFF. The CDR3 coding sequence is TGTGCCAGCAGCAAGACAGGTTCCGCGCACACTGAAGCTTTCTTT.

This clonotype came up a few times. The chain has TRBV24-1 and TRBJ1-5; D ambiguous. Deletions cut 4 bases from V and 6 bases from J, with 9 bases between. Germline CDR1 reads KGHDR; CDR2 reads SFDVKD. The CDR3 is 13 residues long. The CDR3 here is CATSDFDGQPQHF. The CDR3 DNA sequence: TGTGCCACCAGTGACTTCGATGGTCAGCCCCAGCATTTT.

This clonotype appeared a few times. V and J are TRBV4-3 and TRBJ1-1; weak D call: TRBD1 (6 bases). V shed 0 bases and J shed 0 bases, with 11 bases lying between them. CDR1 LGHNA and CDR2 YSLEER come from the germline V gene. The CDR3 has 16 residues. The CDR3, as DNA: TGCGCCAGCAGCCAAGATGGGCAGGGGATGAACACTGAAGCTTTCTTT. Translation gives CASSQDGQGMNTEAFF.

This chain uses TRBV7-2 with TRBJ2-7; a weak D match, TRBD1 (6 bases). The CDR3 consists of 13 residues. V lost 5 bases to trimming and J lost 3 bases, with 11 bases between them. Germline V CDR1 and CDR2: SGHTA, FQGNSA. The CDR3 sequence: CASSPVGGYEQYF. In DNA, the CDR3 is TGTGCCAGCAGCCCGGTAGGGGGCTACGAGCAGTACTTC.

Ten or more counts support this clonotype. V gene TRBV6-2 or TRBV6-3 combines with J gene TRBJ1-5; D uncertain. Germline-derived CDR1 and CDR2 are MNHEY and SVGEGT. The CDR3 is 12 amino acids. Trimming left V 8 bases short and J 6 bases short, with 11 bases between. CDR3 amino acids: CASADPSQPQHF. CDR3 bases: TGTGCCAGCGCCGACCCTAGTCAGCCCCAGCATTTT.